The 27 T cell receptor beta chains below come from one sample, sequenced in a study of beta chain features in type 1 diabetes. General study points: Type 1 diabetes patients had TCRB CDR3s that were shorter (moderately but significantly so) in all four CD4+ subsets.

Expressed TCRB transcripts were sequenced because the isolated RNA had all been reverse transcribed beforehand. Sequenced by immunoSEQ multiplex PCR; TCRdb stores in-frame clones only, minus some. Of 300,000 to 450,000 clones in the sample, roughly 13% were seen once. These receptors lack a known antigen. Sequenced material: naive CD4+ T cells from blood. The receptors originated from a woman aged 18-29 years with type 1 diabetes.

This clone was picked up a small number of times. This chain uses TRBV7-9 with TRBJ2-1, with TRBD2 identical over 12 bases. Germline loops: CDR1 SEHNR, CDR2 FQNEAQ (reference sequence). The CDR3 extends over 15 amino acids. V gave up 5 bases and J gave up 2 bases; unmatched junction bases: 1. The CDR3 sequence is CASSGTSGPYNEQFF. CDR3 DNA: TGTGCCAGCAGCGGGACTAGCGGGCCCTACAATGAGCAGTTCTTC.

Only a few counts were recorded for this clone. At the DNA level, this CDR3 is encoded by other sequences in the same sample as well. V gene TRBV7-3 combines with J gene TRBJ2-7; TRBD1 matches 11 bases. Trimming took 5 bases from V and 3 from J; bases not matched to a gene: 3. The CDR3 consists of 14 residues. The germline V gene has CDR1 SGHTA and CDR2 FQGTGA. The CDR3 sequence is CASSPGTGGYEQYF. The DNA for the CDR3 is TGTGCCAGCAGCCCCGGGACAGGGGGCTACGAGCAGTACTTC.

The genes are TRBV7-9 and TRBJ2-2, with TRBD2 as a possible D gene (6 bases). Trimming shortened V by 4 bases and J by 7 bases, and 10 bases separated the two germline ends. The CDR3 covers 13 residues. The germline V gene encodes CDR1 SEHNR and CDR2 FQNEAQ (reference sequence). CDR3 in amino acids: CASSSRGYGELFF. The CDR3 nucleotides are TGTGCCAGCAGCTCGCGGGGCTACGGGGAGCTGTTTTTT. Complete variable domain (other parts from reference TRBV7-9 and TRBJ2-2): DTGVSQNPRHKITKRGQNVTFRCDPISEHNRLYWYRQTLGQGPEFLTYFQNEAQLEKSRLLSDRFSAERPKGSFSTLEIQRTEQGDSAMYLCASSSRGYGELFFGEGSRLTVL.

The V and J genes are TRBV21-1 and TRBJ2-7; the table's D call TRBD1 went unverified against the DNA. TRBV21-1 is marked as a pseudogene. The CDR3 extends over 19 amino acids. The CDR3, as DNA: TGTGCCAGCGACGGGGAGACAGGACCTATGACCCCGTTGGGTTACGAGCAGTACTTC. This encodes CASDGETGPMTPLGYEQYF.

V usage is TRBV11-2 and J usage is TRBJ2-3, with D perhaps TRBD2 (6 bases). Trimming left V 4 bases short and J 5 bases short, with 16 bases between. Germline-derived CDR1 and CDR2 are SGHAT and FQNNGV. The CDR3 loop spans 15 amino acids. CDR3 loop: CASSSGTFPGDTQYF. CDR3 in DNA: TGTGCCAGCAGCTCGGGGACTTTCCCGGGAGATACGCAGTATTTT.

The table lists this clone with a few counts. V gene TRBV4-2 combines with J gene TRBJ2-2, with D tentatively TRBD2 (5 bases). V lost 1 base to trimming and J lost 5 bases, with 14 bases between them. The CDR3 sequence is 16 residues long. Looked up from germline, CDR1 is LGHNA and CDR2 is YNFKEQ. The CDR3 DNA sequence: TGTGCCAGCAGCCAAGGGGTGGGCCCGGGGACCGGGGAGCTGTTTTTT. Amino acids: CASSQGVGPGTGELFF.

This clone was counted only a few times. This chain uses TRBV5-4 with TRBJ2-3; 7 nucleotides agree with TRBD1. The CDR3 totals 16 residues. Germline trimming cut 4 bases from V and 0 bases from J; bases unmatched to any gene: 8. Germline-derived CDR1 and CDR2 are SGHNT and YYREEE (reference sequence). The CDR3 DNA is TGTGCCAGCAGCAGGTCCGGGACAGTTAGCACAGATACGCAGTATTTT. Protein: CASSRSGTVSTDTQYF.

This clone occurred a few times. The rearrangement uses TRBV11-2 and TRBJ2-5, with 10 bases matching TRBD2. This CDR3 has 18 amino acids. CDR1 is SGHAT and CDR2 is FQNNGV in the germline V gene. With V trimmed by 5 bases and J by 0 bases, 12 bases remained unmatched. The CDR3 region has the DNA TGTGCCAGCAGCCACAGGATGGGTAGCGGGGGGCACCAAGAGACCCAGTACTTC. Protein sequence: CASSHRMGSGGHQETQYF.

This clone was detected a few times. This chain joins TRBV30 and TRBJ2-1, with a possible D match to TRBD2 (6 bases). Trimming shortened V by 3 bases and J by 6 bases, and 15 bases separated the two germline ends. The CDR3 length is 14 residues. The V gene's germline CDR1 is GTSNPN and CDR2 SVGIG (reference sequence). CDR3 bases: TGTGCCTGGAGCCAGGGTGTAGCGGCCAATGAGCAGTTCTTC. It is translated as CAWSQGVAANEQFF.

The V gene is TRBV5-8, the J gene TRBJ1-1; no definite D call. There are 11 residues in the CDR3. Germline values: CDR1 SGHTS, CDR2 YDEGEE. V lost 2 bases and J lost 10, with 9 bases in between. The CDR3 is CASSFTDRAFF. The CDR3 DNA reads TGTGCCAGCAGCTTCACAGATAGAGCTTTCTTT.

The sample holds a few counts of this clone. The chain employs TRBV18 and TRBJ1-5; TRBD1 aligns across 8 bases. Losses at the gene ends were 2 bases for V and 7 bases for J; bases not matched to a gene: 7. Germline CDR1 KGHSH, CDR2 LQKENI. CDR3 length equals 15 residues. CDR3 nucleotide sequence: TGTGCCAGCTCACCAGTGGACAGGGCGAACCAGCCCCAGCATTTT. As protein: CASSPVDRANQPQHF.

This clone was seen a handful of times. The chain recombines TRBV20-1 with TRBJ1-1; D ambiguous. The germline V gene encodes CDR1 DFQATT and CDR2 SNEGSKA (reference sequence). The CDR3 loop spans 11 amino acids. The V and J ends lost 2 bases and 4 bases respectively, with 5 bases between them. This CDR3 reads CSARYITEAFF. In nucleotides, the CDR3 is TGCAGTGCTAGATATATCACTGAAGCTTTCTTT.

This clone appeared a few times. V is TRBV4-3 and J is TRBJ2-5; TRBD1 matches 9 bases. The CDR3 sequence is 16 residues long. Germline values: CDR1 LGHNA, CDR2 YSLEER. After removal of 1 base from V and 4 bases from J, the junction contained 7 bases not matched to a gene. CDR3 bases: TGCGCCAGCAGCCAAGGTTGGGACAGGGCGGGAGAGACCCAGTACTTC. Its protein product is CASSQGWDRAGETQYF.

This chain connects TRBV4-1 to TRBJ2-1, with TRBD1 matching over 9 bases. This CDR3 spans 17 amino acids. With 1 base clipped from V and 9 bases from J, the junction kept 13 bases outside the gene matches. The germline gives CDR1 MGHRA, CDR2 YSYEKL. CDR3 region: CASSQATPGQGLVEQFF. CDR3 in DNA: TGCGCCAGCAGCCAAGCCACCCCCGGACAGGGGCTGGTTGAGCAGTTCTTC.

This clone was detected a few times. The chain links TRBV29-1 to TRBJ2-7; D gene uncertain. The germline V gene encodes CDR1 SQVTM and CDR2 ANQGSEA. V lost 4 bases to trimming and J lost 0 bases, with 4 bases between them. CDR3 length: 11 residues. CDR3 in amino acids: CSVVYSYEQYF. The CDR3 nucleotides read TGCAGCGTTGTCTACTCCTACGAGCAGTACTTC.

The sample holds a few counts of this clone. This chain connects TRBV9 to TRBJ2-5, with 10 bases identical to TRBD2. This CDR3 has 15 amino acids. After removal of 4 bases from V and 5 bases from J, the junction contained 8 bases not matched to a gene. CDR1 is SGDLS, CDR2 YYNGEE, per germline. The CDR3 nucleotides are TGTGCCAGCAGCCCCCTAGCGGGGGCTGGCGAGACCCAGTACTTC. This translates into CASSPLAGAGETQYF.

The chain carries TRBV27 and TRBJ2-5, with 11 nucleotides matching TRBD2. This CDR3 has 15 amino acids. The germline CDR1 and CDR2 sequences are MNHEY and SMNVEV (reference sequence). The V segment lost 6 bases and the J segment 9 bases; nucleotides outside the gene matches: 12. Here the CDR3 reads CASRSGTSGERAQYF. Written as DNA, the CDR3 is TGTGCCAGCAGATCCGGGACTAGCGGCGAGAGGGCCCAGTACTTC.

There are a few counts of this clone. The chain uses TRBV5-1 and TRBJ2-5; D may be TRBD2 (6 bases). V lost 3 bases, J lost 5 bases, and 14 bases lay in between. This CDR3 has 14 residues. The V gene's germline CDR1 is SGHRS and CDR2 YFSETQ. The CDR3 nucleotides are TGCGCCAGCAGCTCGCCGCGAGGAGGGGAGACCCAGTACTTC. This gives the protein CASSSPRGGETQYF.

This sequence joins TRBV5-1 and TRBJ2-3, with 9 bases fitting TRBD2. The germline CDR1 and CDR2 sequences are SGHRS and YFSETQ. V lost 5 bases to trimming and J lost 3 bases; unmatched junction nucleotides: 4. The CDR3 is 14 amino acids. This CDR3 reads CASRLAGVTDTQYF. CDR3 sequence (DNA): TGCGCCAGCAGACTAGCGGGTGTAACAGATACGCAGTATTTT. The variable domain in full, completed from reference TRBV5-1 and TRBJ2-3, reads KAGVTQTPRYLIKTRGQQVTLSCSPISGHRSVSWYQQTPGQGLQFLFEYFSETQRNKGNFPGRFSGRQFSNSRSEMNVSTLELGDSALYLCASRLAGVTDTQYFGPGTRLTVL.

With respect to this clone: Different DNA sequences within this sample yield the same CDR3. The chain uses TRBV7-9 and TRBJ1-2, with 8 bases that match TRBD1. Germline trimming cut 3 bases from V and 8 bases from J; bases unmatched to any gene: 2. Per the germline V gene, CDR1 is SEHNR and CDR2 is FQNEAQ (reference sequence). The CDR3 length is 12 residues. CDR3 in amino acids: CASSFSGGGYTF. The CDR3 DNA is TGTGCCAGCAGCTTTTCAGGGGGCGGCTACACCTTC.

V usage is TRBV5-4 and J usage is TRBJ2-3; D gene ambiguous. Deletions cut 0 bases from V and 6 bases from J, with 11 bases between. The CDR3 runs to 14 residues. Per germline, CDR1 SGHNT and CDR2 YYREEE (reference sequence). The CDR3: CASSLAGVWDTQYF. The CDR3 nucleotides are TGTGCCAGCAGCTTGGCAGGCGTTTGGGATACGCAGTATTTT.

In this sample, this clone turned up a few times. V usage is TRBV19 and J usage is TRBJ2-7, with D tentatively TRBD1 (6 bases). Per germline, CDR1 LNHDA and CDR2 SQIVND (reference sequence). The CDR3 spans 15 residues. Between the trimmed V and J ends, which lost 6 bases and 5 bases, there was a span of 20 bases. DNA for the CDR3: TGTGCCAGTAGACCACCGGGACAAACGGTAGACGAGCAGTACTTC. Residues: CASRPPGQTVDEQYF.

This clone has a handful of counts. The gene calls are TRBV18 and TRBJ2-4; 11 nucleotides match TRBD1. Germline CDR1 KGHSH, CDR2 LQKENI. The CDR3 contains 14 residues. The junction had 5 bases not matched to a gene; V was cut back by 6 bases and J by 7 bases. CDR3 nucleotide sequence: TGTGCCAGCTCGACCGGGACAGGGGGGAACATTCAGTACTTC. The encoded protein is CASSTGTGGNIQYF.

CDR3 nucleotides: TGTGCCAGCAGTCCCCCTAGTGGGAGCACAGATACGCAGTATTTT. It translates to CASSPPSGSTDTQYF. This sequence joins TRBV6-6 and TRBJ2-3; D not resolved. This CDR3 is built from 15 residues. The germline V and J ends were trimmed by 5 bases and 0 bases, with 12 bases remaining between them. In germline, CDR1 is MNHNY, CDR2 SVGAGI (reference sequence).

The rearrangement joins TRBV19 to TRBJ2-1; D call uncertain. From germline, CDR1 is LNHDA and CDR2 SQIVND (reference sequence). This CDR3 region has 13 residues. Trimming took 3 bases from V and 4 from J, leaving 7 bases between them. In DNA, the CDR3 is TGTGCCAGTAGTATGAGAGAATACAATGAGCAGTTCTTC. Translated, it gives CASSMREYNEQFF.

This clone was detected a few times. In DNA form, the CDR3 reads TGTGCCAGCAGTTACAATGGAGCCGGAGATGGCTACACCTTC. Its translation: CASSYNGAGDGYTF. This chain uses TRBV6-6 with TRBJ1-2, with no clear D. The V gene lost 2 bases and the J gene lost 6 bases, with 13 bases spanning the gap. CDR3 length equals 14 residues. The V gene's germline CDR1 is MNHNY and CDR2 SVGAGI (reference sequence).

J is TRBJ2-3 and V is TRBV9; D possibly corresponds to TRBD1 (5 bases). CDR1 is SGDLS, CDR2 YYNGEE, per germline. The CDR3 is made up of 15 amino acids. Between the trimmed V and J ends, which lost 0 bases and 6 bases, there was a span of 14 bases. Written as DNA, the CDR3 is TGTGCCAGCAGCGTAGAGGACAACCTCCGGGATACGCAGTATTTT. Protein product: CASSVEDNLRDTQYF.